A single sample gave rise to the 15 T cell receptor beta chains below, sequenced in a study of blood T cell repertoires in COVID-19. Using immunoSEQ multiplex PCR, the repertoire was profiled, and TCRdb retains in-frame clones only, with some absent. Found here are about 280,000 clones, 86% of them singletons; the top ten hold 2% to 2.5%. Source material: peripheral blood. Receptors originate from a woman in her twenties or thirties who had recovered from COVID-19.

The V gene is TRBV28, the J gene TRBJ1-1; the D gene is possibly TRBD1 (5 bases). The germline gives CDR1 MDHEN, CDR2 SYDVKM. The CDR3 length is 13 residues. The V gene lost 5 bases and the J gene lost 4 bases, with 11 bases spanning the gap. The CDR3 sequence: CASSPRGGTEAFF. The CDR3 DNA is TGTGCCAGCAGTCCTCGGGGGGGCACTGAAGCTTTCTTT.

This chain uses TRBV27 with TRBJ2-7; TRBD1 is a possible D gene (5 bases). Germline V CDR1 and CDR2: MNHEY, SMNVEV (reference sequence). The CDR3 has 12 amino acids. Trimming took 6 bases from V and 5 from J, leaving 11 bases between them. The CDR3 coding sequence is TGTGCCAGCAGCCAAAAGGGGAACGAGCAGTACTTC. Amino acid sequence: CASSQKGNEQYF.

J is TRBJ2-7 and V is TRBV5-1; 10 bases are shared with TRBD1. J lost 6 bases, V lost 2 bases, and 17 bases had no gene match. Germline V gene sequence: CDR1 SGHRS, CDR2 YFSETQ. This CDR3 comprises 18 residues. The CDR3 DNA reads TGCGCCAGCAGCTTATTTACCCAGCGACAGGGGGCGAGGGGCGAGCAGTACTTC. It encodes CASSLFTQRQGARGEQYF.

This clone was observed a single time. V usage is TRBV6-2 or TRBV6-3 and J usage is TRBJ2-5; 9 nucleotides agree with TRBD1. CDR3 length: 14 amino acids. V shed 4 bases and J 4 bases; nucleotides not matched to a gene: 4. The germline V gene encodes CDR1 MNHEY and CDR2 SVGEGT. This CDR3 is CASSLDRGLETQYF. The CDR3, as DNA: TGTGCCAGCAGTTTGGACAGGGGATTAGAGACCCAGTACTTC.

The CDR3 DNA reads as TGTGCCAGCAGTCCAGGGGGCAGTCGGCACGAGCAGTACTTC. This codes for CASSPGGSRHEQYF. V usage is TRBV28 and J usage is TRBJ2-7; 8 nucleotides agree with TRBD1. V was clipped by 5 bases and J by 5 bases; unmatched bases: 8. This CDR3 is built from 14 residues. The germline gives CDR1 MDHEN, CDR2 SYDVKM.

This chain joins TRBV3-1 (or the pseudogene TRBV3-2) and TRBJ2-3; D gene ambiguous. CDR1 is LGHDT, CDR2 YNNKEL, per germline (reference sequence). V dropped 1 base and J dropped 5 bases, with 4 bases sitting between them. CDR3 size: 12 residues. CDR3 nucleotides: TGTGCCAGCAGCCAAGCCGGAGATACGCAGTATTTT. Translation gives CASSQAGDTQYF.

This clone was detected once. J is TRBJ1-5 and V is TRBV12-3 or TRBV12-4, with D hard to call. The CDR3 spans 13 residues. V was trimmed by 2 bases and J by 5 bases, leaving 7 bases between them. This CDR3 reads CASSLRSDQPQHF. The CDR3 DNA follows: TGTGCCAGCAGTTTACGCAGCGATCAGCCCCAGCATTTT.

This clone turned up a few times. The chain employs TRBV4-1 and TRBJ1-1; D gene unclear. This CDR3 contains 15 residues. Trimming pared 4 bases from V and 6 bases from J, leaving 18 bases between. Germline lookup yields CDR1 MGHRA and CDR2 YSYEKL. The CDR3: CASSPSRGMVPEAFF. The CDR3 DNA follows: TGCGCCAGCAGCCCATCCCGGGGAATGGTGCCTGAAGCTTTCTTT.

This clone was counted a single time. The chain recombines TRBV27 with TRBJ1-1; 7 nucleotides agree with TRBD1. The V gene end was trimmed by 7 bases and the J gene end by 4 bases; junction bases not matched to a gene: 6. Germline V lookup: CDR1 MNHEY, CDR2 SMNVEV (reference sequence). The CDR3 loop spans 13 amino acids. CDR3 protein: CASKTGQGTEAFF. Here the CDR3 DNA reads TGTGCCAGCAAGACAGGGCAGGGCACTGAAGCTTTCTTT.

The chain carries TRBV28 and TRBJ2-7, with 9 bases lining up with TRBD2. CDR1 and CDR2 (germline): MDHEN, SYDVKM. The CDR3 is 14 residues long. V gave up 3 bases and J gave up 3 bases; unmatched junction bases: 3. CDR3 bases: TGTGCCAGCAGTTTTCTAGCGGGGCGCTACGAGCAGTACTTC. It yields the protein CASSFLAGRYEQYF.

The gene calls are TRBV18 and TRBJ2-5, with D unclear. Germline CDR1 and CDR2: KGHSH and LQKENI. The CDR3 extends over 11 amino acids. With 5 bases removed from V and 2 bases from J, the gap between germline ends came to 3 bases. The DNA for the CDR3 is TGTGCCAGCTCATCACAAGAGACCCAGTACTTC. Its translation is CASSSQETQYF.

The chain joins TRBV6-5 to TRBJ1-3; D remains unclear. V lost 6 bases and J 4 bases, leaving 10 bases between the germline ends. Per germline, CDR1 MNHEY and CDR2 SVGAGI. The CDR3 is made up of 13 amino acids. This chain's CDR3 is CASRTPGGNTIYF. In DNA form, the CDR3 reads TGTGCCAGCAGGACCCCAGGCGGAAACACCATATATTTT.

This clone was recorded only once. The chain is built from TRBV5-4 and TRBJ1-4; 7 bases line up with TRBD1. V dropped 3 bases and J dropped 6; count of bases not matched to a gene: 11. This CDR3 is built from 16 residues. The germline V gene encodes CDR1 SGHNT and CDR2 YYREEE (reference sequence). Here the CDR3 reads CASSSIADREHEKLFF. As DNA, the CDR3 is TGTGCCAGCAGCTCTATAGCCGACAGGGAGCATGAAAAACTGTTTTTT.

The V gene is TRBV27, the J gene TRBJ2-7, with TRBD1 matching 9 bases. V lost 5 bases and J lost 5; bases outside the gene matches: 7. The CDR3 consists of 14 residues. The germline CDR1 and CDR2 sequences are MNHEY and SMNVEV (reference sequence). CDR3 nucleotides: TGTGCCAGCAGTAACAGGGGGCTGGAAGACGAGCAGTACTTC. Its translation: CASSNRGLEDEQYF.

The V gene is TRBV7-2, the J gene TRBJ2-4; 7 bases are shared with TRBD1. Germline CDR1 reads SGHTA; CDR2 reads FQGNSA. V dropped 1 base and J dropped 9; count of bases not matched to a gene: 3. This CDR3 comprises 13 residues. DNA of the CDR3: TGTGCCAGCAGCTTAGGACAGGGCGTCATTCAGTACTTC. Protein product: CASSLGQGVIQYF. The whole variable domain, filled in from reference TRBV7-2 and TRBJ2-4, reads GAGVSQSPSNKVTEKGKDVELRCDPISGHTALYWYRQSLGQGLEFLIYFQGNSAPDKSGLPSDRFSAERTGGSVSTLTIQRTQQEDSAVYLCASSLGQGVIQYFGAGTRLSVL.